Listed below are T cell receptor beta chains from one sample, sequenced in a study of pediatric ulcerative colitis. The assay was immunoSEQ multiplex PCR, and TCRdb's table has in-frame clones only and misses some. The sample yields roughly 60,000 clones, around 86% seen once. Sequenced: blood. The receptors here all came from a boy aged 5-17 years who was a control in a study of pediatric ulcerative colitis. Both conserved end residues are part of each CDR3. The D gene is left open where the match is weak. Size values are once, few and many counts, or a class for expanded clones, and some rows have none.

V gene	clone size	D gene	J gene	CDR3 protein	CDR3 DNA
TRBV4-2	-	TRBD1	TRBJ2-7	CASSQESGQMTYEQYF	TGTGCCAGCAGCCAAGAGTCGGGACAGATGACCTACGAGCAGTACTTC
TRBV7-3	-	-	TRBJ2-1	CASSLTGLDEQFF	TGTGCCAGCAGCTTAACAGGGTTGGATGAGCAGTTCTTC
TRBV6-1	-	TRBD2	TRBJ2-1	CASSEPAGSGSSYNEQFF	TGTGCCAGCAGTGAACCAGCCGGTAGCGGGAGCTCCTACAATGAGCAGTTCTTC
TRBV11-3	-	-	TRBJ2-7	CASSLEEGNYEQYF	TGTGCCAGCAGCTTAGAGGAGGGGAACTACGAGCAGTACTTC
TRBV2	-	TRBD1	TRBJ1-1	CASRRGDRGSNTEAFF	TGTGCCAGCAGGCGGGGGGACAGGGGATCGAACACTGAAGCTTTCTTT
TRBV27	-	-	TRBJ1-2	CASSFRANYGYTF	TGTGCCAGCAGTTTCAGAGCTAACTATGGCTACACCTTC
TRBV15	few	-	TRBJ1-2	CATSRDRSGYTF	TGTGCCACCAGCAGAGATAGGAGTGGCTACACCTTC
TRBV7-3	-	-	TRBJ1-1	CASSSQGNTEAFF	TGTGCCAGCAGCTCACAGGGGAACACTGAAGCTTTCTTT
TRBV18	-	TRBD1	TRBJ1-3	CASLSGTGKGNTIYF	TGTGCCAGCTTGTCCGGGACAGGGAAGGGAAACACCATATATTTT
TRBV7-6	-	TRBD1	TRBJ2-1	CASSLEYGRTGGNEQFF	TGTGCCAGCAGCTTAGAATACGGAAGGACAGGGGGGAATGAGCAGTTCTTC
TRBV19	-	-	TRBJ2-3	CASSIVRTDTQYF	TGTGCCAGTAGTATAGTTCGCACAGATACGCAGTATTTT
TRBV10-3	-	TRBD1	TRBJ2-7	CAIRASGTGDTYEQYF	TGTGCCATCAGAGCATCCGGGACAGGCGATACCTACGAGCAGTACTTC
TRBV10-3	-	TRBD1	TRBJ2-2	CAIKGQGNTGELFF	TGTGCCATCAAAGGACAGGGGAACACCGGGGAGCTGTTTTTT
TRBV5-4	-	-	TRBJ2-1	CASSLEGFEQFF	TGTGCCAGCAGCTTGGAGGGATTTGAGCAGTTCTTC
TRBV15	-	-	TRBJ1-4	CATSRELYSTATNEKLFF	TGTGCCACCAGCAGAGAGCTTTACAGTACTGCAACTAATGAAAAACTGTTTTTT
TRBV5-6	-	TRBD2	TRBJ2-3	CASSYTSGGAVDTQYF	TGTGCCAGCAGCTATACATCCGGGGGGGCCGTGGATACGCAGTATTTT
TRBV4-1	-	-	TRBJ1-6	CASSQVPGTTSPLHF	TGCGCCAGCAGCCAAGTACCCGGGACTACTTCACCCCTCCACTTT
TRBV7-3	-	-	TRBJ1-6	CASSLTYGKGSPLHF	TGTGCCAGCAGCTTAACGTACGGGAAAGGCTCACCCCTCCACTTT
TRBV2	-	-	TRBJ2-2	CASSGQQGNTGELFF	TGTGCCAGCAGTGGACAACAGGGGAACACCGGGGAGCTGTTTTTT
TRBV29-1	-	TRBD2	TRBJ2-7	CSVSGTSGTYEQYF	TGCAGCGTTTCTGGGACTAGCGGCACCTACGAGCAGTACTTC
TRBV4-1	-	-	TRBJ1-5	CASSPGAQKGNQPQHF	TGCGCCAGCAGCCCCGGGGCCCAAAAAGGCAATCAGCCCCAGCATTTT
TRBV4-1	-	TRBD2	TRBJ2-5	CASSQAWGGQETQYF	TGCGCCAGCAGCCAAGCTTGGGGGGGGCAAGAGACCCAGTACTTC
TRBV28	-	-	TRBJ2-7	CASSLVADTTYEQYF	TGTGCCAGCAGTTTGGTGGCAGACACGACCTACGAGCAGTACTTC
TRBV29-1	-	-	TRBJ1-3	CSAGGESGNTIYF	TGCAGCGCCGGGGGAGAATCTGGAAACACCATATATTTT
TRBV6-6	once	-	TRBJ2-7	CASSYSQVSPSYEQYF	TGTGCCAGCAGTTACTCTCAGGTATCACCCTCCTACGAGCAGTACTTC
TRBV11-2	few	-	TRBJ2-2	CASSLDRTGELFF	TGTGCCAGCAGCTTAGATCGCACCGGGGAGCTGTTTTTT
TRBV2	-	TRBD1	TRBJ1-4	CASRVGTENEKLFF	TGTGCCAGCAGGGTAGGGACAGAAAATGAAAAACTGTTTTTT
TRBV19	-	-	TRBJ1-1	CASSIRNREAFF	TGTGCCAGTAGTATCCGAAATAGGGAAGCTTTCTTT
TRBV30	-	TRBD2	TRBJ2-7	CAWSVLAGASYEQYF	TGTGCCTGGAGTGTACTAGCGGGGGCATCCTACGAGCAGTACTTC
TRBV9	-	TRBD1	TRBJ2-7	CASSVTRGSGRDREDEQYF	TGTGCCAGCAGCGTAACACGGGGGAGCGGCCGGGACAGGGAAGACGAGCAGTACTTC
TRBV6-1	-	-	TRBJ2-7	CASSLLGVYEQYF	TGTGCCAGCAGTCTATTGGGCGTCTACGAGCAGTACTTC
TRBV19	-	-	TRBJ1-1	CASSMSLDTEAFF	TGTGCCAGTAGTATGTCACTTGACACTGAAGCTTTCTTT
TRBV18	-	-	TRBJ2-5	CASSPGQSLGIQETQYF	TGTGCCAGCTCACCGGGGCAAAGTTTGGGAATCCAAGAGACCCAGTACTTC
TRBV9	-	TRBD1	TRBJ2-1	CASSVEPGQGVHEQFF	TGTGCCAGCAGCGTAGAACCGGGACAGGGGGTCCATGAGCAGTTCTTC
TRBV19	-	-	TRBJ1-1	CASSILTNTEAFF	TGTGCCAGTAGTATACTGACGAACACTGAAGCTTTCTTT
TRBV15	-	-	TRBJ1-4	CATAGPSIGEKLFF	TGTGCCACCGCGGGGCCCTCAATAGGGGAAAAACTGTTTTTT
TRBV6-5	-	-	TRBJ1-1	CASSYSKVNTEAFF	TGTGCCAGCAGTTACTCGAAGGTGAACACTGAAGCTTTCTTT
TRBV7-3	few	TRBD1	TRBJ1-1	CASSPQGWGMNTEAFF	TGTGCCAGCAGCCCACAGGGGTGGGGTATGAACACTGAAGCTTTCTTT
TRBV2	once	TRBD2	TRBJ2-2	CATHPGTSGLEGVGELFF	TGTGCCACTCATCCCGGGACTAGCGGGTTGGAGGGGGTCGGGGAGCTGTTTTTT
TRBV6-4	once	TRBD2	TRBJ2-3	CASSDTSGGADTQYF	TGTGCCAGCAGTGACACTAGCGGGGGGGCAGATACGCAGTATTTT